The TCR beta chain described here comes from a study of OX40 agonist ivuxolimab in advanced cancers. Study-level background: Aged roughly 20 to 85 with a mean of approximately 57 years, they were 82.7% male.

The CDR3 contains 16 residues. V shed 5 bases, J shed 6 bases, and the junction held 14 bases outside the gene matches. In germline, CDR1 is GTSNPN, CDR2 SVGIG (reference sequence). Assay used: immunoSEQ multiplex PCR; TCRdb lists only in-frame clones, some missing. The sample records tens of thousands of clones, roughly 90% being singletons. This chain joins TRBV30 and TRBJ2-1; 9 nucleotides agree with TRBD1. The receptor comes from an adult with an advanced solid tumor such as melanoma, head and neck, liver or kidney cancer. The input for sequencing was CD4+ or CD8+ T cells sorted from blood, taken in a trial of the OX40 agonist ivuxolimab. The CDR3 nucleotides are TGTGCCTGGCCCATCCAGGGGACAGGGTTGGCCAATGAGCAGTTCTTC. It translates to CAWPIQGTGLANEQFF.